What follows are 27 T cell receptor beta chains derived from one specimen sequenced in a study of vaccination and CD4 T cells after COVID-19. Treatment indicated: roughly ten-day PBMC culture with coronavirus spike peptide pools or control peptides (ViraFEST assay). Scientists ran DNA taken from cultured CD4+ T cells through the Oncomine TCR Beta short-read assay for sequencing. One entry per CDR3 protein results from TCRdb running MiXCR on the PCR reads. The sample has fewer than 10,000 distinct CDR3 sequences, roughly 34% seen once. Their antigen targets remain unknown. What was sequenced was CD4+ T cells from blood, cultured in vitro. These receptors were taken from a human donor who had recovered from COVID-19.

A few counts support this clonotype. The chain recombines TRBV4-1 with TRBJ2-7; tentatively, D is TRBD1 or TRBD2 (6 bases each). V dropped 2 bases and J dropped 0 bases, with 11 bases sitting between them. The V gene's germline CDR1 is MGHRA and CDR2 YSYEKL. The CDR3 runs 15 residues. The DNA of the CDR3 is TGCGCCAGCAGCCAAAGCGAGGGGGGCTCCTACGAGCAGTACTTC. Translation: CASSQSEGGSYEQYF.

This clonotype was observed a few times. The chain links TRBV11-3 to TRBJ2-3; TRBD2 matches 11 bases. The J segment lost 0 bases and the V segment lost 3 bases, leaving 17 bases of the junction unmatched. Germline assignment: CDR1 SGHNT and CDR2 YENEEA. The CDR3 extends over 21 amino acids. The CDR3 reads CASSFPWTSGLPPVSTDTQYF. The CDR3 DNA is TGTGCCAGCAGCTTCCCGTGGACTAGCGGGCTACCACCTGTGAGCACAGATACGCAGTATTTT.

As DNA, the CDR3 is TGTGCCAGCAGCCCGCAAAAAGGGGCAGGGGGCTCTGGCTACACCTTC. Its translation is CASSPQKGAGGSGYTF. The gene calls are TRBV7-9 and TRBJ1-2; 8 nucleotides align to TRBD1. Losses at the gene ends were 5 bases for V and 7 bases for J; bases not matched to a gene: 15. The CDR3 is made up of 16 amino acids. Germline V gene lookup returns CDR1 SEHNR and CDR2 FQNEAQ (reference sequence).

The rearrangement links TRBV11-3 to TRBJ2-3, with 15 bases that match TRBD2. The germline CDR1 and CDR2 sequences are SGHNT and YENEEA. The CDR3 contains 17 residues. V lost 8 bases, J lost 6 bases, and 12 bases stayed unmatched. CDR3 nucleotides: TGTGCCAGCTCCGAGGGGACTAGCGGGGGGCCTGGGGATACGCAGTATTTT. Its protein is CASSEGTSGGPGDTQYF.

The CDR3 DNA is TGTGCCAGCAGTGAGGTCACGGGACAGGGTGGAAACACCATATATTTT. This codes for CASSEVTGQGGNTIYF. The chain joins TRBV6-1 to TRBJ1-3; 9 nucleotides agree with TRBD1. V shed 3 bases, J shed 3 bases, and the junction held 6 bases outside the gene matches. Germline V gene sequence: CDR1 MNHNS, CDR2 SASEGT. There are 16 residues in the CDR3.

This clonotype was counted between two and nine times. The V call is TRBV2, the J call TRBJ1-5; D remains ambiguous. The V gene's germline CDR1 is SNHLY and CDR2 FYNNEI. This CDR3 has 15 residues. V shed 6 bases and J shed 2 bases, with 14 bases lying between them. The CDR3 reads CASRKDTAGNQPQHF. The CDR3 DNA follows: TGTGCCAGCAGGAAAGACACCGCGGGCAATCAGCCCCAGCATTTT.

The gene calls are TRBV18 and TRBJ2-1; 10 bases are a match to TRBD1. Germline CDR1 and CDR2: KGHSH and LQKENI. V gave up 3 bases and J gave up 10 bases; unmatched junction bases: 9. This CDR3 comprises 15 residues. The CDR3 reads CASSPSGTGAREQFF. The CDR3 nucleotides are TGTGCCAGCTCACCCTCCGGGACAGGGGCAAGGGAGCAGTTCTTC.

This clonotype was counted only a few times. V usage is TRBV29-1 and J usage is TRBJ1-5; D remains ambiguous. With 6 bases removed from V and 0 bases from J, the gap between germline ends came to 9 bases. The V gene's germline CDR1 is SQVTM and CDR2 ANQGSEA. The CDR3 has 13 amino acids. CDR3 sequence reads: CSVRSNSNQPQHF. CDR3 sequence (DNA): TGCAGCGTGAGGTCTAATAGCAATCAGCCCCAGCATTTT.

The J gene is TRBJ1-1, the V gene TRBV6-5, with TRBD1 as a possible D gene (6 bases). CDR1 and CDR2 from the germline V gene are MNHEY and SVGAGI. Trimming removed 4 bases at V and 7 bases at J, with 10 bases between. The CDR3 consists of 12 residues. CDR3 sequence reads: CASSSGGREAFF. The CDR3 nucleotides are TGTGCCAGCAGTTCTGGGGGGCGTGAAGCTTTCTTT.

V and J are TRBV30 and TRBJ1-2, with TRBD1 matching over 10 bases. V was pared by 5 bases and J by 4 bases, with 4 bases of the junction left unmatched. In germline, CDR1 is GTSNPN, CDR2 SVGIG (reference sequence). This CDR3 contains 13 residues. CDR3 region: CAWGTGATYGYTF. Here the CDR3 DNA reads TGTGCCTGGGGGACAGGGGCCACCTATGGCTACACCTTC. Complete variable domain (other parts from reference TRBV30 and TRBJ1-2): SQTIHQWPATLVQPVGSPLSLECTVEGTSNPNLYWYRQAAGRGLQLLFYSVGIGQISSEVPQNLSASRPQDRQFILSSKKLLLSDSGFYLCAWGTGATYGYTFGSGTRLTVV.

This clonotype has just a few counts. This chain links TRBV4-1 with TRBJ1-3, with D perhaps TRBD1 (5 bases). V lost 4 bases, J lost 2 bases, and 9 bases lay in between. Germline V gives CDR1 MGHRA, CDR2 YSYEKL. The CDR3 spans 14 residues. The CDR3 reads CASSRDLTGNTIYF. In DNA form, the CDR3 reads TGCGCCAGCAGCCGGGACCTAACTGGAAACACCATATATTTT.

This clonotype showed up just a few times. This chain joins TRBV6-2 or TRBV6-3 and TRBJ2-7, with D hard to call. There are 14 residues in the CDR3. V was cut by 7 bases and J by 3 bases, with 16 bases left in between. Germline CDR1 is MNHEY and CDR2 is SVGEGT. For the CDR3, the DNA is TGTGCCAGCATTTCAGACTTAAGGCTCTACGAGCAGTACTTC. Its translation: CASISDLRLYEQYF.

The gene calls are TRBV30 and TRBJ2-7; D call uncertain. Germline CDR1 is GTSNPN and CDR2 is SVGIG (reference sequence). This CDR3 is 12 amino acids long. The V gene lost 2 bases and the J gene lost 3 bases, with 8 bases spanning the gap. CDR3 nucleotide sequence: TGTGCCTGGAGTCCCACTAACTACGAGCAGTACTTC. Translating it yields CAWSPTNYEQYF. Drawing the rest from reference TRBV30 and TRBJ2-7, the complete variable domain is SQTIHQWPATLVQPVGSPLSLECTVEGTSNPNLYWYRQAAGRGLQLLFYSVGIGQISSEVPQNLSASRPQDRQFILSSKKLLLSDSGFYLCAWSPTNYEQYFGPGTRLTVT.

This chain links TRBV20-1 with TRBJ2-7; 9 nucleotides match TRBD1. With 7 bases clipped from V and 7 bases from J, the junction kept 8 bases outside the gene matches. CDR3 length equals 12 residues. CDR1 is DFQATT and CDR2 is SNEGSKA in the germline V gene (reference sequence). The CDR3 here is CSVRKTGGEQYF. DNA for the CDR3: TGCAGTGTGCGGAAGACAGGGGGGGAGCAGTACTTC.

CDR3 nucleotide sequence: TGTGCCAGCAGAGGCCAGGGCTCTGGAAACACCATATATTTT. It translates to CASRGQGSGNTIYF. This chain joins TRBV6-1 and TRBJ1-3; perhaps TRBD1 as D (5 bases). V was clipped by 6 bases and J by 0 bases, with 9 bases between them. The CDR3 is 14 amino acids. Germline values: CDR1 MNHNS, CDR2 SASEGT.

The chain uses TRBV2 and TRBJ1-1; D is uncertain. Trimming stripped 4 bases from V and 4 bases from J, with 10 bases between. This CDR3 contains 13 residues. The V gene's germline CDR1 is SNHLY and CDR2 FYNNEI. The DNA for the CDR3 is TGTGCCAGCAGTGGGGAATTGGGCACTGAAGCTTTCTTT. Its translation is CASSGELGTEAFF. Drawing the rest from reference TRBV2 and TRBJ1-1, the complete variable domain is EPEVTQTPSHQVTQMGQEVILRCVPISNHLYFYWYRQILGQKVEFLVSFYNNEISEKSEIFDDQFSVERPDGSNFTLKIRSTKLEDSAMYFCASSGELGTEAFFGQGTRLTVV.

This CDR3 is CASIGQNYGYTF. The CDR3 DNA follows: TGTGCCAGCATCGGACAGAACTATGGCTACACCTTC. V and J are TRBV6-2 or TRBV6-3 and TRBJ1-2, with D maybe TRBD1 (6 bases). Trimming removed 7 bases at V and 2 bases at J, with 8 bases between. This CDR3 comprises 12 residues. Germline V lookup: CDR1 MNHEY, CDR2 SVGEGT.

The chain uses TRBV20-1 and TRBJ1-6; TRBD1 is a possible D gene (5 bases). Trimming pared 4 bases from V and 6 bases from J, leaving 19 bases between. The germline CDR1 and CDR2 sequences are DFQATT and SNEGSKA (reference sequence). The CDR3 is 16 amino acids. CDR3 bases: TGCAGTGCTACAAAGGCCGCGCAGGGTCTTAATTCACCCCTCCACTTT. This codes for CSATKAAQGLNSPLHF.

This clonotype was counted a few times. V usage is TRBV28 and J usage is TRBJ1-5, with 8 bases lining up with TRBD1. The junction had 10 bases not matched to a gene; V was cut back by 2 bases and J by 7 bases. The CDR3 loop spans 16 amino acids. Germline CDR1 reads MDHEN; CDR2 reads SYDVKM. CDR3 nucleotide sequence: TGTGCCAGCAGTTTACTCTGGACAGGGAGGCTGCAGCCCCAGCATTTT. Its translation: CASSLLWTGRLQPQHF.

J is TRBJ2-5 and V is TRBV19; 8 bases agree with TRBD2. With V trimmed by 5 bases and J by 4 bases, 9 bases remained unmatched. The CDR3 consists of 15 residues. Germline lookup yields CDR1 LNHDA and CDR2 SQIVND (reference sequence). The CDR3 nucleotides are TGTGCCAGTAGTGCGGGCGGGCTAGCGGGAGAGACCCAGTACTTC. It is translated as CASSAGGLAGETQYF.

This clonotype occurred a few times. The rearrangement uses TRBV6-1 and TRBJ1-2, with unresolved D. This CDR3 has 12 residues. V was cut by 5 bases and J by 8 bases, with 12 bases left in between. Germline-derived CDR1 and CDR2 are MNHNS and SASEGT. In nucleotides, the CDR3 is TGTGCCAGCAGTCCGAGGACGGGAGGCTACACCTTC. This codes for CASSPRTGGYTF.

The rearrangement links TRBV7-9 to TRBJ2-3; TRBD2 matches 9 bases. V shed 4 bases, J shed 3 bases, and the junction held 14 bases outside the gene matches. CDR1 is SEHNR, CDR2 FQNEAQ, per germline (reference sequence). This CDR3 has 18 residues. CDR3 in amino acids: CASSSRVMSRGGTDTQYF. CDR3 nucleotides: TGTGCCAGCAGCTCCCGCGTAATGTCGCGGGGGGGGACAGATACGCAGTATTTT.

The chain is built from TRBV6-5 and TRBJ1-1, with D unclear. The V and J ends lost 4 bases and 1 base respectively, with 7 bases between them. The CDR3 sequence is 13 residues long. Germline V gives CDR1 MNHEY, CDR2 SVGAGI. The CDR3 sequence: CASSSPGNTEAFF. The CDR3 region has the DNA TGTGCCAGCAGTTCCCCAGGGAACACTGAAGCTTTCTTT.

This chain links TRBV10-3 with TRBJ2-1; 7 nucleotides align to TRBD2. The CDR3 covers 15 residues. CDR1 and CDR2 from the germline V gene are ENHRY and SYGVKD. V lost 3 bases, J lost 0 bases, and 2 bases stayed unmatched. CDR3 residues: CAISEPGGSYNEQFF. As DNA, the CDR3 is TGTGCCATCAGTGAACCGGGGGGCTCCTACAATGAGCAGTTCTTC.

This CDR3 is CANIKALLAPQMSGELFF. As DNA, the CDR3 is TGTGCCAACATTAAAGCCCTGCTAGCGCCCCAGATGAGCGGGGAGCTGTTTTTT. The chain links TRBV7-9 to TRBJ2-2, with D tentatively TRBD2 (6 bases). The CDR3 loop spans 18 amino acids. Germline V gene lookup returns CDR1 SEHNR and CDR2 FQNEAQ (reference sequence). V was clipped by 10 bases and J by 7 bases, with 31 bases between them.

The chain employs TRBV19 and TRBJ1-2; D gene ambiguous. CDR1 and CDR2 from the germline V gene are LNHDA and SQIVND (reference sequence). CDR3 length: 13 amino acids. Trimming removed 1 base from V and 4 bases from J, with 7 bases in between. The CDR3 DNA reads as TGTGCCAGTAGTATAGGTCCAGCCTATGGCTACACCTTC. Its translation: CASSIGPAYGYTF.

This clonotype was detected only a few times. This chain connects TRBV18 to TRBJ1-5, with D perhaps TRBD1 (6 bases). The CDR3 is 15 amino acids. V was pared by 4 bases and J by 4 bases, with 14 bases between. Germline values: CDR1 KGHSH, CDR2 LQKENI. CDR3: CASSLSRGGNQPQHF. The CDR3 DNA is TGTGCCAGCTCACTCTCAAGAGGGGGGAATCAGCCCCAGCATTTT.